This entry features one T cell receptor (beta chain) sequence. Its cognate antigen is unknown. The source of the sample is a study of vaccination and CD4 T cells after COVID-19. Turning to the study itself: Convalescent donors were composed of six males and four females, of whom two were Hispanic. Timing of post-vaccine sample collection was a median about 72 days after dose two, with a range of 14 to 241. Cellular stimulation was performed using overlapping spike peptides derived from SARS-CoV-2, HCoV-NL63, HCoV-OC43 and HCoV-229E.

Treatment noted: roughly ten-day PBMC culture with coronavirus spike peptide pools or control peptides (ViraFEST assay). Following expansion of antigen-specific T cells with peptide pools, ViraFEST then sequenced TCRs. Cultured CD4+ T-cell DNA underwent Oncomine TCR Beta short-read sequencing. TCRdb fed the PCR reads into MiXCR, producing one record per CDR3 protein. This table holds around 14,000 distinct CDR3 sequences, under 70% found once. Looked up from germline, CDR1 is DFQATT and CDR2 is SNEGSKA (reference sequence). Losses at the gene ends were 6 bases for V and 3 bases for J; bases not matched to a gene: 8. The CDR3 is made up of 14 amino acids.

This sequence originates from a human donor who had recovered from COVID-19. The sequenced sample was CD4+ T cells from blood, cultured in vitro. V gene TRBV20-1 combines with J gene TRBJ1-3; 7 nucleotides match TRBD1. The CDR3 DNA is TGCAGTGCCCCACAACAGGGGAGTGGAAACACCATATATTTT. As protein: CSAPQQGSGNTIYF.